This T cell receptor beta chain was identified during a study of cytomegalovirus exposure and HLA in healthy donors. Study in general: Both the 100 to 150 validation repertoires and the approximately 700 first-cohort repertoires used the same platform, as reported by a later analysis.

Study outcomes and limitations: Most TCR sequences were uncommon, yet certain public TCRs appeared in many donors. The study labeled roughly 160 TCR beta chains cytomegalovirus-associated. Both high specificity and high sensitivity reportedly marked the classifier's diagnosis of cytomegalovirus status.

With 5 bases removed from V and 5 bases from J, the gap between germline ends came to 12 bases. Germline V gene lookup returns CDR1 LNHDA and CDR2 SQIVND (reference sequence). This CDR3 region has 13 residues. The table came from immunoSEQ multiplex PCR; TCRdb's copy has only in-frame clones and leaves some out. In the table there are about 360,000 clones, about nine tenths of which are singletons. In regard to this clone: Its cognate antigen is unknown.

Sequences were obtained from PBMCs. This clonotype was obtained from a woman aged 18-29 years in good health and CMV-seronegative. This rearrangement joins TRBV19 to TRBJ2-5; weak D call: TRBD2 (5 bases). The CDR3 protein is CASSSRVGETQYF. For the CDR3, the DNA is TGTGCCAGTAGTTCGAGGGTAGGGGAGACCCAGTACTTC.